A selection of T cell receptor beta chains follows, all from one sample in a study of blood T cell repertoires in COVID-19. Using immunoSEQ multiplex PCR, the repertoire was profiled, and TCRdb retains in-frame clones only, with some absent. The sample lists tens of thousands of clones; 80% to 90% were seen once. Source material: peripheral blood. Receptor source: a man aged 45 to 65 with acute or convalescent COVID-19. The CDR3 runs from the conserved cysteine through the conserved F or W. A D gene is named only where the DNA matches it firmly. Size values are once, few and many counts, or a class for expanded clones, and some rows have none.

v_call: TRBV10-1; j_call: TRBJ2-1; d_call: .; clone_size: .; cdr3_aa: CASSALAGGPRINEQFF; cdr3_nt: TGCGCCAGCAGTGCCCTAGCAGGAGGGCCTCGAATAAATGAGCAGTTCTTC
v_call: TRBV19; j_call: TRBJ1-1; d_call: .; clone_size: .; cdr3_aa: CASSNRLRENTEAFF; cdr3_nt: TGTGCCAGTAGTAACCGTTTGAGGGAGAACACTGAAGCTTTCTTT
v_call: TRBV4-3; j_call: TRBJ2-3; d_call: .; clone_size: .; cdr3_aa: CASSRLLSTDTQYF; cdr3_nt: TGCGCCAGCAGCCGACTGCTTAGCACAGATACGCAGTATTTT
v_call: TRBV9; j_call: TRBJ2-1; d_call: TRBD2; clone_size: .; cdr3_aa: CASSVGTSGTYNEQFF; cdr3_nt: TGTGCCAGCAGCGTGGGGACTAGCGGGACCTACAATGAGCAGTTCTTC
v_call: TRBV28; j_call: TRBJ1-5; d_call: .; clone_size: .; cdr3_aa: CASSLVQLYQPQHF; cdr3_nt: TGTGCCAGCAGTTTAGTACAGTTGTATCAGCCCCAGCATTTT
v_call: TRBV2; j_call: TRBJ1-3; d_call: TRBD1; clone_size: .; cdr3_aa: CASSQGVSSGNTIYF; cdr3_nt: TGTGCCAGCAGTCAGGGGGTTAGCTCTGGAAACACCATATATTTT
v_call: TRBV3-1/TRBV3-2; j_call: TRBJ2-1; d_call: .; clone_size: few; cdr3_aa: CASSLLQGYNEQFF; cdr3_nt: TGTGCCAGCAGCCTACTCCAGGGGTACAATGAGCAGTTCTTC
v_call: TRBV11-3; j_call: TRBJ1-4; d_call: .; clone_size: .; cdr3_aa: CASSAGGNEKLFF; cdr3_nt: TGTGCCAGCAGCGCCGGGGGAAATGAAAAACTGTTTTTT
v_call: TRBV7-2; j_call: TRBJ1-5; d_call: .; clone_size: .; cdr3_aa: CASSLVGDSNQPQHF; cdr3_nt: TGTGCCAGCAGCTTAGTAGGGGATAGCAATCAGCCCCAGCATTTT
v_call: TRBV5-1; j_call: TRBJ1-1; d_call: TRBD1; clone_size: .; cdr3_aa: CASSLMDRVDTEAFF; cdr3_nt: TGCGCCAGCAGCTTGATGGACAGGGTTGACACTGAAGCTTTCTTT
v_call: TRBV2; j_call: TRBJ1-4; d_call: TRBD1; clone_size: .; cdr3_aa: CASMFQGVGEKLFF; cdr3_nt: TGTGCCAGCATGTTTCAGGGGGTTGGTGAAAAACTGTTTTTT
v_call: TRBV9; j_call: TRBJ2-7; d_call: .; clone_size: .; cdr3_aa: CASSFGGGTEYEQYF; cdr3_nt: TGTGCCAGCAGCTTCGGGGGGGGGACAGAATACGAGCAGTACTTC
v_call: TRBV7-7; j_call: TRBJ1-1; d_call: .; clone_size: .; cdr3_aa: CASSLKQAAGSEAFF; cdr3_nt: TGTGCCAGCAGCTTGAAGCAGGCAGCAGGATCTGAAGCTTTCTTT
v_call: TRBV11-1; j_call: TRBJ2-1; d_call: TRBD2; clone_size: .; cdr3_aa: CASSRGLGSYNEQFF; cdr3_nt: TGTGCCAGCAGTCGCGGACTAGGTTCCTACAATGAGCAGTTCTTC
v_call: TRBV11-2; j_call: TRBJ1-4; d_call: .; clone_size: .; cdr3_aa: CASSFRDEKLFF; cdr3_nt: TGTGCCAGCAGCTTCAGGGATGAAAAACTGTTTTTT
v_call: TRBV19; j_call: TRBJ2-1; d_call: TRBD1; clone_size: .; cdr3_aa: CASRPTGAAAYNEQFF; cdr3_nt: TGTGCCAGTAGGCCTACAGGGGCGGCGGCCTACAATGAGCAGTTCTTC
v_call: TRBV7-2; j_call: TRBJ2-3; d_call: TRBD2; clone_size: .; cdr3_aa: CASSFPLAGMADTQYF; cdr3_nt: TGTGCCAGCAGCTTCCCCCTAGCGGGGATGGCAGATACGCAGTATTTT
v_call: TRBV5-5; j_call: TRBJ2-7; d_call: TRBD2; clone_size: .; cdr3_aa: CASSQGLAAYEQYF; cdr3_nt: TGTGCCAGCAGCCAGGGACTAGCGGCCTACGAGCAGTACTTC
v_call: TRBV9; j_call: TRBJ2-3; d_call: .; clone_size: .; cdr3_aa: CASGGAGTDTQYF; cdr3_nt: TGTGCCAGTGGAGGGGCAGGAACAGATACGCAGTATTTT
v_call: TRBV6-6; j_call: TRBJ2-3; d_call: .; clone_size: .; cdr3_aa: CASRNRDTDTQYF; cdr3_nt: TGTGCCAGCAGAAACAGGGACACAGATACGCAGTATTTT
v_call: TRBV7-2; j_call: TRBJ1-4; d_call: TRBD1; clone_size: .; cdr3_aa: CASGTGGNEKLFF; cdr3_nt: TGTGCCAGCGGGACAGGGGGGAATGAAAAACTGTTTTTT
v_call: TRBV3-1/TRBV3-2; j_call: TRBJ2-3; d_call: .; clone_size: .; cdr3_aa: CASSQDISLLSTDTQYF; cdr3_nt: TGTGCCAGCAGCCAAGATATAAGCCTCCTTAGCACAGATACGCAGTATTTT
v_call: TRBV5-1; j_call: TRBJ1-1; d_call: TRBD1; clone_size: .; cdr3_aa: CASSSQGGDTEAFF; cdr3_nt: TGCGCCAGCAGCTCACAGGGGGGCGACACTGAAGCTTTCTTT
v_call: TRBV3-1/TRBV3-2; j_call: TRBJ1-1; d_call: .; clone_size: few; cdr3_aa: CASSQAESEAFF; cdr3_nt: TGTGCCAGCAGCCAAGCGGAGAGTGAAGCTTTCTTT
v_call: TRBV28; j_call: TRBJ1-5; d_call: .; clone_size: .; cdr3_aa: CAIARGINQPQHF; cdr3_nt: TGTGCCATCGCCCGGGGGATCAATCAGCCCCAGCATTTT
v_call: TRBV30; j_call: TRBJ1-3; d_call: .; clone_size: .; cdr3_aa: CAWSVPRVSGNTIYF; cdr3_nt: TGTGCCTGGAGTGTACCTCGGGTTTCTGGAAACACCATATATTTT
v_call: TRBV7-2; j_call: TRBJ2-7; d_call: TRBD1; clone_size: .; cdr3_aa: CASSFNRGSHEQYF; cdr3_nt: TGTGCCAGCAGCTTCAACAGGGGGTCCCACGAGCAGTACTTC
v_call: TRBV14; j_call: TRBJ1-5; d_call: .; clone_size: .; cdr3_aa: CASSWAGRNQPQHF; cdr3_nt: TGTGCCAGCAGTTGGGCCGGGAGGAATCAGCCCCAGCATTTT
v_call: TRBV14; j_call: TRBJ1-1; d_call: .; clone_size: .; cdr3_aa: CASSHRQGNTEAFF; cdr3_nt: TGTGCCAGCAGCCACCGGCAGGGGAACACTGAAGCTTTCTTT